A single sample is the source of the 2 T cell receptor beta chains below, sequenced in a study of identical twins. TCRdb reanalysed the 5' RACE reads using MiXCR and keeps one entry per CDR3 protein. This sample yields 1.5 million to 2 million distinct CDR3 sequences, of which roughly a third are seen a single time; 0.25% to 0.3% belongs to the top ten. The source material was cord blood. Every receptor here comes from a newborn girl in good health.

This chain connects TRBV6-5 to TRBJ1-2; a weak D match, TRBD1 (6 bases). This CDR3 has 16 amino acids. The V gene's germline CDR1 is MNHEY and CDR2 SVGAGI. Between the trimmed V and J ends, which lost 6 bases and 2 bases, there was a span of 19 bases. The CDR3 loop is CASSRRLTGINYGYTF. The CDR3 nucleotides are TGTGCCAGCAGCCGACGCCTAACAGGGATCAACTATGGCTACACCTTC.

The CDR3 bases are TGCAGTGCTAGTGAGGGAGACAATGGCTACACCTTC. Translating gives CSASEGDNGYTF. The rearrangement uses TRBV20-1 and TRBJ1-2, with unresolved D. This CDR3 spans 12 amino acids. Trimming took off 3 bases at V and 6 bases at J, with 11 bases between the two ends. Germline V gene data show CDR1 as DFQATT and CDR2 as SNEGSKA (reference sequence).